This T cell receptor beta chain was identified in a study of blood T cell repertoires in COVID-19. Study as a whole: Spain, Italy and the United States supplied samples that represented acute and convalescent COVID-19. Nucleic acid was either cDNA or gDNA, and it came from T cells, B-cell-depleted T cells, or PBMCs.

Method: immunoSEQ multiplex PCR; TCRdb's copy keeps in-frame clones and lacks some. The sample records around 400,000 clones, under 85% being singletons. Germline CDR1 and CDR2: LGHNA and YNFKEQ. V lost 3 bases, J lost 1 base, and 6 bases stayed unmatched. The CDR3 totals 17 residues. This chain connects TRBV4-2 to TRBJ2-4, with 10 bases matching TRBD1. Sequences were obtained from PBMCs or T cells enriched from blood (not recorded which). The clonotype was recovered from a woman aged 45-59 years who had recovered from COVID-19. CDR3 protein: CASSHLPGQGAKNIQYF. The DNA for the CDR3 is TGTGCCAGCAGCCACCTCCCGGGACAGGGGGCCAAAAACATTCAGTACTTC.